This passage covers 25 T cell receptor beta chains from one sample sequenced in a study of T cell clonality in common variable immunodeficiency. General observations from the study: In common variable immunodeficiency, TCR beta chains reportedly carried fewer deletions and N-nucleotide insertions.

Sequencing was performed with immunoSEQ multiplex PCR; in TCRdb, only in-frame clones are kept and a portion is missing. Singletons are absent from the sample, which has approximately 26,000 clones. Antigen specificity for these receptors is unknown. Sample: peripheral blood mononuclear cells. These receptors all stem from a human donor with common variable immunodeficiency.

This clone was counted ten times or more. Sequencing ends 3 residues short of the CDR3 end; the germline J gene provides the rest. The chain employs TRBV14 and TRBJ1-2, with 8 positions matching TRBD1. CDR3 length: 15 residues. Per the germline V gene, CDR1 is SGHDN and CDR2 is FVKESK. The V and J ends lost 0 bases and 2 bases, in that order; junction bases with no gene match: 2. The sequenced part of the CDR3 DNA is TGTGCCAGCAGCCAAGAAAGGGACAGGAACTATGGC. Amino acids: CASSQERDRNYG. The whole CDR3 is CASSQERDRNYGYTF.

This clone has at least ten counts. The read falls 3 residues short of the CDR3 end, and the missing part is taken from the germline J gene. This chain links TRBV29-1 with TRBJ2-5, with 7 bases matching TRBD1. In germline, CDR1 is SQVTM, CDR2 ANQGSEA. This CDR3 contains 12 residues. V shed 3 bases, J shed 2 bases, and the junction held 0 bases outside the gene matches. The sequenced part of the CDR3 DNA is TGCAGCGTTGACAGGGGGCAAGAGACC. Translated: CSVDRGQET. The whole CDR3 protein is CSVDRGQETQYF.

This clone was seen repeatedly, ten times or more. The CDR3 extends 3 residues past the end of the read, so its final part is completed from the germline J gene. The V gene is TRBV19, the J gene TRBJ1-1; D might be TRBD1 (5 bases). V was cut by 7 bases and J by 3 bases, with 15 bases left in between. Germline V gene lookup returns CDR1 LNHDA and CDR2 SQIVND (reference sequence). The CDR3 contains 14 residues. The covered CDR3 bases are TGTGCCAGTAACCGTATGAGGGGCGACACTGAA. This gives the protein CASNRMRGDTE. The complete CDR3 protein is CASNRMRGDTEAFF.

CDR3 region: CASSLATVYNEQFF. CDR3 DNA, as far as it was read: TGCGCCAGCAGCTTGGCCACAGTATACAATGAG. V usage is TRBV5-1 and J usage is TRBJ2-1; D is unclear. The observed sequence ends 3 residues before the CDR3 terminus, with the missing tail filled in from the germline J gene. The CDR3 loop spans 14 amino acids. V gave up 0 bases and J gave up 4 bases, with 8 bases separating them. CDR1 SGHRS and CDR2 YFSETQ come from the germline V gene.

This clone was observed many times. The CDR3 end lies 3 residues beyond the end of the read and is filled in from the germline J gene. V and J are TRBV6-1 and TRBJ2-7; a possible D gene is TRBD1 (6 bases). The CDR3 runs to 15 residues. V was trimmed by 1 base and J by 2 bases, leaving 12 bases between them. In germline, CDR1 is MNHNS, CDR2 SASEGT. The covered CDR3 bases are TGTGCCAGCAGTGAAGTAGGACAGATCCCCTACGAG. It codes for CASSEVGQIPYE. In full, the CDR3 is CASSEVGQIPYEQYF.

CDR3 DNA, as far as it was read: TGTGCCAGGGGAGACAGGGAAAAATCACCC. It codes for CARGDREKSP. The whole CDR3 protein is CARGDREKSPLHF. The chain joins TRBV2 to TRBJ1-6; 7 bases map to TRBD1. The read finishes 3 residues shy of the CDR3 end, and the germline J gene is used to complete it. V shed 9 bases, J shed 10 bases, and the junction held 9 bases outside the gene matches. This CDR3 spans 13 amino acids. The V gene's germline CDR1 is SNHLY and CDR2 FYNNEI. Drawing the rest from reference TRBV2 and TRBJ1-6, the complete variable domain is EPEVTQTPSHQVTQMGQEVILRCVPISNHLYFYWYRQILGQKVEFLVSFYNNEISEKSEIFDDQFSVERPDGSNFTLKIRSTKLEDSAMYFCARGDREKSPLHFGNGTRLTVT.

CDR3 DNA (partial): TGTGCCAGTAGTACCGGCCCCCCTGTTAGCCCCTGGATCACCGGGGAG. It translates to CASSTGPPVSPWITGE. The CDR3 reads in full as CASSTGPPVSPWITGELFF. The chain employs TRBV19 and TRBJ2-2; D ambiguous. The read is 3 residues too short to cover the CDR3 end, so that end is filled in from the germline J gene. Per germline, CDR1 LNHDA and CDR2 SQIVND (reference sequence). V lost 4 bases to trimming and J lost 4 bases, with 25 bases between them. CDR3 size: 19 residues.

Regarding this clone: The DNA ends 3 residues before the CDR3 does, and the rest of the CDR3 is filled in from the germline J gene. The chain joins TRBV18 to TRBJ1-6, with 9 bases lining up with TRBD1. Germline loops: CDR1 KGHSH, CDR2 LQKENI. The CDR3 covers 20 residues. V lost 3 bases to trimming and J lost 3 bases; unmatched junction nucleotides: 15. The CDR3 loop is CASSPLKGTGRGYYNSPLHF. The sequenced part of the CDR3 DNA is TGTGCCAGCTCACCCCTCAAAGGGACAGGGAGGGGCTACTATAATTCACCC.

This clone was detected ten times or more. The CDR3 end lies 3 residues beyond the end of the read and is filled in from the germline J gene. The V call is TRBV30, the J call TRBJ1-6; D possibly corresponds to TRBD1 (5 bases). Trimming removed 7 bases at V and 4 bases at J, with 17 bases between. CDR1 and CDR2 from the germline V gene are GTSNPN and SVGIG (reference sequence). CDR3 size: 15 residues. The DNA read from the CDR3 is TGTGCCTCCACGGGACTGCCCCTTTATAATTCACCC. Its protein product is CASTGLPLYNSP. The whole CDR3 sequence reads CASTGLPLYNSPLHF.

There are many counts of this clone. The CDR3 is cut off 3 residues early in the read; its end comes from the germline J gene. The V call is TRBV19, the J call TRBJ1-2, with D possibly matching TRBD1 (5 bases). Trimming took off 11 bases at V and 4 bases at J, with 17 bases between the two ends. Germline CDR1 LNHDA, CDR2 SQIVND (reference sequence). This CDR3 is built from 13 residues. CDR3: CAGDSGGGYGYTF. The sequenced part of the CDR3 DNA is TGTGCCGGTGACAGCGGCGGGGGCTATGGC.

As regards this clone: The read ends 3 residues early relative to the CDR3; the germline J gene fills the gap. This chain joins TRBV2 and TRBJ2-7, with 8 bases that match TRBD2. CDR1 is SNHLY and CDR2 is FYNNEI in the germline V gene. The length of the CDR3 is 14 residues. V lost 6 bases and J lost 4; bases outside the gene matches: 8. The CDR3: CASSGGGSFYEQYF. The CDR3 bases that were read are TGTGCCAGCAGCGGCGGGGGGTCCTTTTACGAG.

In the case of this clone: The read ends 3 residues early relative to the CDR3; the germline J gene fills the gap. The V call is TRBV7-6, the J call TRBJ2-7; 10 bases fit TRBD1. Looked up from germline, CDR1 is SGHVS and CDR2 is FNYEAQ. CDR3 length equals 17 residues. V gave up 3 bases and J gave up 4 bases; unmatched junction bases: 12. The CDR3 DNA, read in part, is TGTGCCAGCAGCTTCAACACCGGGACAGGGGAGGGTTACGAG. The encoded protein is CASSFNTGTGEGYE. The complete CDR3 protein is CASSFNTGTGEGYEQYF. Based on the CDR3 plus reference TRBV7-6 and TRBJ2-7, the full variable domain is GAGVSQSPRYKVTKRGQDVALRCDPISGHVSLYWYRQALGQGPEFLTYFNYEAQQDKSGLPNDRFSAERPEGSISTLTIQRTEQRDSAMYRCASSFNTGTGEGYEQYFGPGTRLTVT.

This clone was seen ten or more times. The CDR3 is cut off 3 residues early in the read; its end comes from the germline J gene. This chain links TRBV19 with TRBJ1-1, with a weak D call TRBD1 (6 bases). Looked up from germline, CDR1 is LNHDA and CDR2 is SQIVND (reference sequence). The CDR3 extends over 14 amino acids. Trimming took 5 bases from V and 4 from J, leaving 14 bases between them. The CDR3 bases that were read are TGTGCCAGTAGTGCGACACTCAGGGGCACTGAA. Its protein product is CASSATLRGTE. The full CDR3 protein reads CASSATLRGTEAFF. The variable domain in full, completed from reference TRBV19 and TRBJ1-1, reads DGGITQSPKYLFRKEGQNVTLSCEQNLNHDAMYWYRQDPGQGLRLIYYSQIVNDFQKGDIAEGYSVSREKKESFPLTVTSAQKNPTAFYLCASSATLRGTEAFFGQGTRLTVV.

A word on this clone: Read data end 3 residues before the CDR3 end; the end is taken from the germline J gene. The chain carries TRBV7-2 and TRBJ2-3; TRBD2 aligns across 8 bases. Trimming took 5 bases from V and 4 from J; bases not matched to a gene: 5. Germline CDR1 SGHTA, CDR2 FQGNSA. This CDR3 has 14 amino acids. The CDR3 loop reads CASSPGGAPDTQYF. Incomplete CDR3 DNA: TGTGCCAGCAGCCCGGGGGGGGCCCCAGATACG.

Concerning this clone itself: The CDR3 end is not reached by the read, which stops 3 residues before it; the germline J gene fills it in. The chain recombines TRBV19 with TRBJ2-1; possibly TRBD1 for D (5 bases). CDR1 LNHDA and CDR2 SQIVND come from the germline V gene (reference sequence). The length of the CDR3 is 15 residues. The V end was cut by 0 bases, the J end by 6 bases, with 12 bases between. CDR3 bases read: TGTGCCAGTAGTATAGATCGGCCAGGGATCAATGAG. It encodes CASSIDRPGINE. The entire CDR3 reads CASSIDRPGINEQFF.

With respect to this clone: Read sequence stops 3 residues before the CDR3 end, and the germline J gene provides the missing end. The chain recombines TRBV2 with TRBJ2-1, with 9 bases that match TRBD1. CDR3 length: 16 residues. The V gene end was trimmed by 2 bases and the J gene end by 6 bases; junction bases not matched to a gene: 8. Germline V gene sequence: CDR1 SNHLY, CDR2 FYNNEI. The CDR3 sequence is CASSEPDRGVFNEQFF. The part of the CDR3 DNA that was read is TGTGCCAGCAGTGAACCAGACAGGGGGGTCTTCAATGAG.

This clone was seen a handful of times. The CDR3 DNA, read in part, is TGTGCCAGTAGACCGGACAGGGGGAAGGAGGGC. This gives the protein CASRPDRGKEG. The whole CDR3 region reads CASRPDRGKEGYTF. The rearrangement links TRBV19 to TRBJ1-2; 10 bases agree with TRBD1. The read is 3 residues too short to cover the CDR3 end, so that end is filled in from the germline J gene. Germline V lookup: CDR1 LNHDA, CDR2 SQIVND (reference sequence). The CDR3 loop spans 14 amino acids.

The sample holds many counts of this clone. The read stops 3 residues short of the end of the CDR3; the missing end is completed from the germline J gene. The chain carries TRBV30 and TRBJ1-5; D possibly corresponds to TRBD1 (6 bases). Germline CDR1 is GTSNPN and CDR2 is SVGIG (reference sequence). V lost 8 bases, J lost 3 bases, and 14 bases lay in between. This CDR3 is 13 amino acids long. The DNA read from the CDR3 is TGTGCCGGGGGGGGCAGCCTCAATCAGCCC. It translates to CAGGGSLNQP. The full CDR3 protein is CAGGGSLNQPQHF.

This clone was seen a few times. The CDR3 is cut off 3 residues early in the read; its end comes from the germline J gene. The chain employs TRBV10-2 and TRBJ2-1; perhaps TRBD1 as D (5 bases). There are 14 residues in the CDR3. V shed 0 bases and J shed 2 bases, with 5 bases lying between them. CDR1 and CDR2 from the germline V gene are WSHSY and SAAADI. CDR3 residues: CASSESQAYNEQFF. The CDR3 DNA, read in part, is TGCGCCAGCAGTGAGTCACAGGCCTACAATGAG.

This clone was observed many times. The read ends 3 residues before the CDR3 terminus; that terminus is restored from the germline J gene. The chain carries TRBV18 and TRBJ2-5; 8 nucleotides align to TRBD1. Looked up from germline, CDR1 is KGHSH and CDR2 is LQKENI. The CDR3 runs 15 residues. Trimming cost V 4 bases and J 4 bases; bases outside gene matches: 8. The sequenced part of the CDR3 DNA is TGTGCCAGCTCACTCGGGACAGGAGCGGCAGAGACC. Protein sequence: CASSLGTGAAET. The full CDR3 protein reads CASSLGTGAAETQYF.

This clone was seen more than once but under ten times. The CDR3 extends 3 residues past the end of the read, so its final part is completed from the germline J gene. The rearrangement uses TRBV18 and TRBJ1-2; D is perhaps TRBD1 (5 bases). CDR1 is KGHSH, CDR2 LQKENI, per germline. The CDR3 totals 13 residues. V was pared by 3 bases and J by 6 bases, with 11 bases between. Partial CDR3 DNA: TGTGCCAGCTCACCGGGCAGGGAAGATGGC. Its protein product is CASSPGREDG. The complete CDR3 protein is CASSPGREDGYTF.

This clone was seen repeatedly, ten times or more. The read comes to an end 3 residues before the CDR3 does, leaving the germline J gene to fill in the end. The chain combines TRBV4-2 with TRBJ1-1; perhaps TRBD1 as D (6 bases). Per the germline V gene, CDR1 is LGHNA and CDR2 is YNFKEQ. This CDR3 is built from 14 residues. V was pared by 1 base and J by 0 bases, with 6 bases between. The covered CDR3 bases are TGTGCCAGCAGCCAAGGGACAGTGAACACTGAA. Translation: CASSQGTVNTE. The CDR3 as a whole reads CASSQGTVNTEAFF.

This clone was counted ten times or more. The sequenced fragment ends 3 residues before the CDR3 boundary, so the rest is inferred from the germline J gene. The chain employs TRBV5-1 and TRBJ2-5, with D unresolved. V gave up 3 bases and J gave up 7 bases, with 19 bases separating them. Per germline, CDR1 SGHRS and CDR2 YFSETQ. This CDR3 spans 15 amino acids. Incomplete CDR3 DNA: TGCGCCAGCAGCTCTATGTTTAGCCCGGAAGCGACC. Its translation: CASSSMFSPEAT. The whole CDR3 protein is CASSSMFSPEATQYF.

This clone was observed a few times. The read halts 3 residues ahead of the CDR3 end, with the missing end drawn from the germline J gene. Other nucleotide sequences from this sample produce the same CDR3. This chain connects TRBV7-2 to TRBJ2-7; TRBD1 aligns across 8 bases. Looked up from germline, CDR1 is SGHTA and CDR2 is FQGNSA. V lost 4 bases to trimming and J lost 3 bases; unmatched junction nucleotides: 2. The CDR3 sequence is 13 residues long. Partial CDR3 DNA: TGTGCCAGCAGCTCCACAGGGGGCTACGAG. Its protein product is CASSSTGGYE. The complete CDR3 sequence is CASSSTGGYEQYF.

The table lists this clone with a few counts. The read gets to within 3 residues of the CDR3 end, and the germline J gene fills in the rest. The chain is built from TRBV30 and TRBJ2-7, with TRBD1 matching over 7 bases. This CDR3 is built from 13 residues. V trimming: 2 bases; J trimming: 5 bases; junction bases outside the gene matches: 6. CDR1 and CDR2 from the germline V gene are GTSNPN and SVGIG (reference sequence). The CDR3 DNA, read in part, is TGTGCCTGGAGTTTGGCAGGGGGACACGAG. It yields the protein CAWSLAGGHE. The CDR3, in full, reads CAWSLAGGHEQYF.